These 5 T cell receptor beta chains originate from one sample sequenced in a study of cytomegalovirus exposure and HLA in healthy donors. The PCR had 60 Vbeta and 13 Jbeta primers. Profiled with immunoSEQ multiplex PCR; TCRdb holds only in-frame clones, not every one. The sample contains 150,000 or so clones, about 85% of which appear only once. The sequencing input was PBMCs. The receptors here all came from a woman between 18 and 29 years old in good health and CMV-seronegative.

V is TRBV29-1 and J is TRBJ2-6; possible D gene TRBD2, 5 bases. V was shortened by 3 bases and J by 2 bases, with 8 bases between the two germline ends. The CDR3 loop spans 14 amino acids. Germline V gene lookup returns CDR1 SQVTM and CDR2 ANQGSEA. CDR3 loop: CSVDLGAGANVLTF. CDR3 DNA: TGCAGCGTTGACCTCGGGGCTGGGGCCAACGTCCTGACTTTC.

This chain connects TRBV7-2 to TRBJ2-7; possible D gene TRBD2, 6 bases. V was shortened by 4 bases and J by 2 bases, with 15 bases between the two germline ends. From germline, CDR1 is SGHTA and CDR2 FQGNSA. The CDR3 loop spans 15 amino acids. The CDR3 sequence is CASSWGGGAPYEQYF. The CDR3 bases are TGTGCCAGCAGCTGGGGTGGAGGGGCTCCCTACGAGCAGTACTTC.

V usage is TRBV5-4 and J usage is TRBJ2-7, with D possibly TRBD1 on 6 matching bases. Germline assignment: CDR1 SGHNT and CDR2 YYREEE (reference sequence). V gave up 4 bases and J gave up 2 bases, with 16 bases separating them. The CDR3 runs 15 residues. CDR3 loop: CASSTQQGSAYEQYF. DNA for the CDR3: TGTGCCAGCAGCACCCAGCAGGGGAGCGCCTACGAGCAGTACTTC.

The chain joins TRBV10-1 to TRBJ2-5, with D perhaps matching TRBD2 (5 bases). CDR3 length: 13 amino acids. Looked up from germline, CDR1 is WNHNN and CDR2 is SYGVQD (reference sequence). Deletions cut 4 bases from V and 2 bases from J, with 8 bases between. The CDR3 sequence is CASSGQRQETQYF. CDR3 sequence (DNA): TGCGCCAGCAGTGGGCAGCGGCAAGAGACCCAGTACTTC.

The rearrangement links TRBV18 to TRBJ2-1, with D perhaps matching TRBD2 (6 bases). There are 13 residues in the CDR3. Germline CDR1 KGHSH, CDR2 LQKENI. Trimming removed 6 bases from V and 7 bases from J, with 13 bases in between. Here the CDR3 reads CASSPGGWNEQFF. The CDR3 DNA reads TGTGCCAGCTCTCCCGGGGGATGGAATGAGCAGTTCTTC.